Given below is one T cell receptor (beta chain) in context. The participants were between about 18 and 90 years old and came from 24 US areas. TCRdb's table, derived via immunoSEQ multiplex PCR, lists solely in-frame clones and lacks some. The data show around 380,000 clones, roughly 86% seen once. This sample is part of a study of blood T cell repertoires in COVID-19. Study information: COVID-19 samples collected from the United States, Italy and Spain covered acute and convalescent phases.

V was pared by 6 bases and J by 1 base, with 4 bases of the junction left unmatched. The germline V gene has CDR1 SEHNR and CDR2 FQNEAQ (reference sequence). The CDR3 has 14 residues. Source material: PBMCs or T cells enriched from blood (not recorded which). J is TRBJ1-2 and V is TRBV7-9; 8 positions match TRBD1. This receptor was taken from a man in his thirties or forties who had recovered from COVID-19. CDR3 nucleotides: TGTGCCAGCAGGCGACAGGGGATTAACTATGGCTACACCTTC. Translating it yields CASRRQGINYGYTF.